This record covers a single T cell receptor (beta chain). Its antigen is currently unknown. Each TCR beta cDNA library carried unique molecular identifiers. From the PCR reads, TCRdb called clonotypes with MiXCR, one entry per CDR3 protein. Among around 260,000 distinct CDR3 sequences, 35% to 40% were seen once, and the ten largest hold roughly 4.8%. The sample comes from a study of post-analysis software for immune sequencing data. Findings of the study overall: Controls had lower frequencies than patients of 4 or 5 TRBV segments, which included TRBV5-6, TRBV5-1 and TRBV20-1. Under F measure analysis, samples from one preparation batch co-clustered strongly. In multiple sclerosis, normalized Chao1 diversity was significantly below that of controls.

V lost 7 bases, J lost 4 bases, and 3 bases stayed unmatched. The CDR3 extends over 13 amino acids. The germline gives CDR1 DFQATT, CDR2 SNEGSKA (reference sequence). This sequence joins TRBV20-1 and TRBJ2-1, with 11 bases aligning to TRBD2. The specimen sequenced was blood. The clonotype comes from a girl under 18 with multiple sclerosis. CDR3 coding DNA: TGCAGTGAGACTAGCGGGGTTTACAATGAGCAGTTCTTC. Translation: CSETSGVYNEQFF.